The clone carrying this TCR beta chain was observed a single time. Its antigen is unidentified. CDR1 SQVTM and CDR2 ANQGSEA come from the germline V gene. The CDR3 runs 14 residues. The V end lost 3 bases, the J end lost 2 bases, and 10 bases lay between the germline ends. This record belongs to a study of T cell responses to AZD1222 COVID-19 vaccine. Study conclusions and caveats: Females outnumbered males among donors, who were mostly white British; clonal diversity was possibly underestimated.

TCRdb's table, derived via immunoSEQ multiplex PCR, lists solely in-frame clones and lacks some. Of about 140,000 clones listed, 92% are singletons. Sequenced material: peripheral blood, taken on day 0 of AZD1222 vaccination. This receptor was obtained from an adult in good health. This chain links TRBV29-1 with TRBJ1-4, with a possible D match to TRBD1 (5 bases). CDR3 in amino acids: CSVDSGLTNEKLFF. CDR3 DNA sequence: TGCAGCGTTGATTCGGGGCTCACTAATGAAAAACTGTTTTTT.